This T cell receptor (beta chain) derives from a study of a mutant IDH1 vaccine in newly diagnosed glioma. General study findings and limits: Vaccination induced immune responses in 93.3% of patients.

The assay was immunoSEQ multiplex PCR, and TCRdb's table has in-frame clones only and misses some. The profile shows under 60,000 clones, less than 85% of them singletons. Germline V CDR1 and CDR2: SGHVS, FNYEAQ. The V and J ends lost 4 bases and 0 bases, in that order; junction bases with no gene match: 5. CDR3 length equals 15 residues. This sample's time point: week 47, end of study. Each dose delivered 300 ug of mutant IDH1 20-mer peptide subcutaneously with imiquimod. With regard to this clone: The target antigen is unknown.

This chain connects TRBV7-6 to TRBJ2-5; TRBD2 agrees at 7 bases. The source was PBMCs, collected from a glioma patient whose treatment included an IDH1 peptide vaccine. This clonotype originated in a woman between 35 and 50 years old with glioma. Some clones in this sample may be carry-over from other donors' samples. Here the CDR3 DNA reads TGTGCCAGCAGCTCCGGGACTACCTACCAAGAGACCCAGTACTTC. Translating it yields CASSSGTTYQETQYF.